This is a list of T cell receptor beta chains from one sample in a study of post-analysis software for immune sequencing data. One entry per CDR3 protein, called by TCRdb with MiXCR from the PCR reads. The sample holds 250,000 to 300,000 distinct CDR3 sequences; about 40% are singletons and the top ten take under 5.5%. The sample consisted of blood. The receptors stem from a girl aged 10-17 years with multiple sclerosis. CDR3s include the opening cysteine and the closing phenylalanine or tryptophan. A D gene is named only where the DNA matches it firmly. Expanded clones get a size class; other rows say once, few or many, or leave the size out.

NA	TRBV29-1	TRBJ1-2	many	CSVVDYSGYTF	TGCAGCGTCGTCGATTACAGTGGCTACACCTTC
TRBD1	TRBV5-1	TRBJ1-1	NA	CASSSYRGMNTEAFF	TGCGCCAGCAGCTCGTACAGGGGAATGAACACTGAAGCTTTCTTT
NA	TRBV5-4	TRBJ2-7	NA	CASSLGQNEQYF	TGTGCCAGCAGCTTGGGACAGAACGAGCAGTACTTC
NA	TRBV20-1	TRBJ1-1	few	CSARDPVIATEAFF	TGCAGTGCTAGAGATCCGGTAATTGCCACTGAAGCTTTCTTT
NA	TRBV5-5	TRBJ2-1	NA	CASSLAAGAPLYNEQFF	TGTGCCAGCAGCTTGGCGGCAGGGGCCCCCCTGTACAATGAGCAGTTCTTC
NA	TRBV7-9	TRBJ2-5	many	CASRPGLGEETQYF	TGTGCCAGCAGACCGGGCCTCGGGGAAGAGACCCAGTACTTC
TRBD2	TRBV6-2/TRBV6-3	TRBJ2-7	once	CASSYSTASGSYEQYF	TGTGCCAGCAGTTACTCCACGGCTAGCGGCTCCTACGAGCAGTACTTC
TRBD1	TRBV19	TRBJ1-4	few	CASTLDRGGEKLFF	TGTGCCAGTACCCTGGACAGGGGGGGAGAAAAACTGTTTTTT
NA	TRBV7-9	TRBJ2-2	NA	CASSPRPDRPTSDTGELFF	TGTGCCAGCAGCCCACGACCGGACAGACCAACGTCGGACACCGGGGAGCTGTTTTTT
TRBD2	TRBV29-1	TRBJ2-3	many	CSVEGPKREGRADTQYF	TGCAGCGTTGAAGGGCCGAAGCGGGAGGGCCGGGCAGATACGCAGTATTTT
TRBD2	TRBV7-2	TRBJ2-3	NA	CASSSRLAGGPRTDTQYF	TGTGCCAGCAGCTCCAGACTAGCGGGAGGGCCAAGAACAGATACGCAGTATTTT
TRBD1	TRBV6-5	TRBJ2-7	many	CASSRTGAAYEQYF	TGTGCCAGCAGTAGAACAGGGGCCGCCTACGAGCAGTACTTC
NA	TRBV7-9	TRBJ2-2	NA	CASSPGTGELFF	TGTGCCAGCAGCCCAGGGACCGGGGAGCTGTTTTTT
NA	TRBV5-4	TRBJ1-2	NA	CASSFRPGIQTTSRLLNYGYTF	TGTGCCAGCAGCTTTCGCCCCGGGATCCAAACAACCTCCCGACTTCTAAACTATGGCTACACCTTC
NA	TRBV4-2	TRBJ2-7	NA	CASSQVGSPPEQYF	TGTGCCAGCAGCCAAGTGGGGTCACCGCCCGAGCAGTACTTC
TRBD1	TRBV29-1	TRBJ2-5	many	CSSRDRRFETQYF	TGCAGCAGCCGGGACAGGCGTTTCGAGACCCAGTACTTC
NA	TRBV12-3/TRBV12-4	TRBJ2-3	NA	CASSVAVGGNMQYF	TGTGCCAGCAGTGTAGCAGTAGGAGGAAATATGCAGTATTTT
NA	TRBV3-1	TRBJ1-2	few	CASSQDRNSFHLDGYTF	TGTGCCAGCAGCCAAGATAGGAACAGTTTTCATTTAGATGGCTACACCTTC
NA	TRBV5-1	TRBJ2-5	many	CASSLYSAEGTQYF	TGCGCCAGCAGCTTGTACAGCGCCGAAGGGACCCAGTACTTC
TRBD1	TRBV10-3	TRBJ2-7	NA	CAISESRDRPSYEQYF	TGTGCCATCAGTGAGTCCCGGGACAGGCCCTCCTACGAGCAGTACTTC
NA	TRBV7-3	TRBJ1-1	many	CASSLRGATEAFF	TGCGCCAGCAGCTTGCGGGGGGCCACTGAAGCTTTCTTT
TRBD1	TRBV4-3	TRBJ2-7	NA	CASSQGTGYEQYF	TGCGCCAGCAGCCAAGGGACAGGGTACGAGCAGTACTTC
NA	TRBV5-5	TRBJ2-7	few	CASSSEAGTPYEQYF	TGTGCCAGCAGCTCGGAAGCAGGGACCCCCTACGAGCAGTACTTC
TRBD2	TRBV29-1	TRBJ2-7	NA	CSVRSSGGPYEQYF	TGCAGCGTCCGGAGTAGCGGGGGACCCTACGAGCAGTACTTC
TRBD2	TRBV7-2	TRBJ2-5	once	CASSFSSGGAGETQYF	TGTGCCAGCAGCTTTTCTAGCGGGGGGGCGGGAGAGACCCAGTACTTC
NA	TRBV20-1	TRBJ1-2	few	CSARDTLNYYGYTF	TGCAGTGCTAGAGACACCCTGAACTACTATGGCTACACCTTC
NA	TRBV24-1	TRBJ1-2	NA	CATSGSNYGYTF	TGTGCCACCAGTGGCTCAAACTATGGCTACACCTTC
TRBD1	TRBV5-1	TRBJ2-1	NA	CASSEQGAKIHNEQFF	TGCGCCAGCAGCGAGCAGGGGGCAAAAATACACAATGAGCAGTTCTTC
NA	TRBV20-1	TRBJ1-1	few	CSARGGFTEAFF	TGCAGTGCTAGAGGGGGGTTCACTGAAGCTTTCTTT
TRBD2	TRBV7-2	TRBJ2-3	many	CASSQTSGGADTQYF	TGTGCCAGCTCCCAAACTAGCGGGGGGGCCGATACGCAGTATTTT
TRBD1	TRBV4-1	TRBJ1-2	many	CASSQADREPNGYTF	TGCGCCAGCAGCCAAGCGGACAGGGAACCCAATGGCTACACCTTC
NA	TRBV28	TRBJ2-2	NA	CASSSRGAVGELFF	TGTGCCAGCAGCTCTCGAGGGGCTGTCGGGGAGCTGTTTTTT
TRBD2	TRBV5-1	TRBJ2-3	many	CASSYGTSGSVPDTQYF	TGCGCCAGCAGCTATGGGACTAGCGGGAGTGTCCCAGATACGCAGTATTTT
NA	TRBV7-2	TRBJ2-5	once	CASSSSYVQETQYF	TGTGCCAGCAGCTCCTCTTATGTTCAAGAGACCCAGTACTTC
NA	TRBV3-1	TRBJ1-1	many	CASSIRAQVNTEAFF	TGTGCCAGCAGCATCCGGGCCCAAGTGAACACTGAAGCTTTCTTT
NA	TRBV3-1	TRBJ1-5	NA	CASSQTKSNQPQHF	TGTGCCAGCAGCCAAACCAAAAGCAATCAGCCCCAGCATTTT
NA	TRBV28	TRBJ1-5	NA	CASSFSDQPQHF	TGTGCCAGCAGTTTTTCCGATCAGCCCCAGCATTTT
TRBD2	TRBV2	TRBJ2-3	many	CASTSERGTDTQYF	TGTGCCAGCACCTCTGAGCGGGGAACAGATACGCAGTATTTT
NA	TRBV29-1	TRBJ1-2	NA	CSVAGRVGGYTF	TGCAGCGTTGCAGGGCGGGTTGGTGGCTACACCTTC
TRBD2	TRBV7-8	TRBJ2-7	NA	CASSLAQLPGLAGYEQYF	TGTGCCAGCAGCTTAGCACAACTACCGGGACTAGCGGGCTACGAGCAGTACTTC
TRBD1	TRBV9	TRBJ1-1	NA	CASSPGGSDTKAFF	TGTGCCAGCAGCCCAGGGGGCTCGGACACTAAAGCTTTCTTT
NA	TRBV24-1	TRBJ2-1	many	CATSDYYFNEQFF	TGTGCCACCAGTGATTATTACTTCAATGAGCAGTTCTTC
TRBD1	TRBV5-1	TRBJ2-1	many	CASSPEQGVEHEQFF	TGCGCCAGCAGCCCGGAACAGGGGGTGGAACATGAGCAGTTCTTC
TRBD2	TRBV29-1	TRBJ2-5	once	CSVGGLAGVETQYF	TGCAGCGTTGGAGGATTAGCGGGAGTGGAGACCCAGTACTTC
NA	TRBV6-5	TRBJ2-1	NA	CASSYRLSSSYNEQFF	TGTGCCAGCAGTTACAGACTATCGAGCTCCTACAATGAGCAGTTCTTC
TRBD2	TRBV2	TRBJ2-3	NA	CASSSLAGVGTDTQYF	TGTGCCAGCAGTTCACTAGCGGGAGTGGGCACAGATACGCAGTATTTT
NA	TRBV6-5	TRBJ1-2	NA	CASRTAPGYGYTF	TGTGCCAGCAGGACAGCCCCTGGCTATGGCTACACCTTC
NA	TRBV29-1	TRBJ1-5	NA	CSVAQNSNQPQHF	TGCAGCGTTGCCCAGAATAGCAATCAGCCCCAGCATTTT
NA	TRBV6-4	TRBJ1-1	few	CASSERAGANTEAFF	TGTGCCAGCAGTGAAAGGGCAGGGGCGAACACTGAAGCTTTCTTT
NA	TRBV20-1	TRBJ2-1	NA	CSAREKAVLTSNEQFF	TGCAGTGCTAGAGAAAAGGCGGTTCTAACGTCTAATGAGCAGTTCTTC
TRBD2	TRBV28	TRBJ2-5	many	CASSPGTSGGQETQYF	TGTGCCAGCAGTCCCGGGACTAGCGGGGGGCAAGAGACCCAGTACTTC
NA	TRBV7-8	TRBJ2-5	many	CASSFSETQYF	TGTGCCAGCAGCTTCTCAGAGACCCAGTACTTC
NA	TRBV18	TRBJ1-1	NA	CASSPLGGPTEAFF	TGTGCCAGCTCACCCCTAGGAGGTCCCACTGAAGCTTTCTTT
NA	TRBV18	TRBJ1-5	few	CASSPRSQNQPQHF	TGTGCCAGCTCACCACGCTCCCAGAATCAGCCCCAGCATTTT